One and the same sample provided the 31 T cell receptor beta chains below, sequenced in a study of blood T cell repertoires in COVID-19. Measured with immunoSEQ multiplex PCR; TCRdb has only the in-frame clones, and not every one. This sample yields 150,000 to 200,000 clones, of which around four fifths are seen a single time; more than 7.5% belongs to the top ten. The specimen sequenced was peripheral blood. These receptors were collected from a woman aged 70-85 years with COVID-19, enrolled during active disease.

This rearrangement joins TRBV7-8 to TRBJ2-1; 10 nucleotides agree with TRBD2. V was pared by 5 bases and J by 6 bases, with 13 bases of the junction left unmatched. Germline CDR1 reads SGHVS; CDR2 reads FQNEAQ. This CDR3 contains 17 residues. In DNA form, the CDR3 reads TGTGCCAGCAGCCGGACTAGCGGAGCCAGGTGGAGCAATGAGCAGTTCTTC. Encoded protein: CASSRTSGARWSNEQFF.

The V and J genes are TRBV15 and TRBJ1-2; possibly TRBD1 for D (6 bases). Germline CDR1 LNHNV, CDR2 YYDKDF (reference sequence). CDR3 length equals 17 residues. V was shortened by 2 bases and J by 6 bases, with 22 bases between the two germline ends. The CDR3 bases are TGTGCCACCAGCAGAAGTTTGCCGGTAACAGGGTGGCATGGCTACACCTTC. This gives the protein CATSRSLPVTGWHGYTF.

This clone came up a few times. V is TRBV27 and J is TRBJ2-3; 7 bases are shared with TRBD1. Per the germline V gene, CDR1 is MNHEY and CDR2 is SMNVEV (reference sequence). The CDR3 spans 15 residues. J lost 1 base, V lost 5 bases, and 6 bases had no gene match. The DNA for the CDR3 is TGTGCCAGCAGTCACGACAGGGAACGCACAGATACGCAGTATTTT. Protein product: CASSHDRERTDTQYF.

This clone has only a few counts. The CDR3 region is CASSLAGGRDSPLHF. Here the CDR3 DNA reads TGTGCCAGCAGCTTAGCTGGGGGCAGGGATTCACCCCTCCACTTT. V usage is TRBV7-2 and J usage is TRBJ1-6; tentative D call: TRBD1 (6 bases). V lost 0 bases and J 8 bases, leaving 11 bases between the germline ends. There are 15 residues in the CDR3. Looked up from germline, CDR1 is SGHTA and CDR2 is FQGNSA.

The chain recombines TRBV11-2 with TRBJ2-3, with D uncertain. The CDR3 runs to 17 residues. Per the germline V gene, CDR1 is SGHAT and CDR2 is FQNNGV. V shed 3 bases and J shed 2 bases, with 18 bases lying between them. The CDR3 loop reads CASSFAPTAYSTDTQYF. The DNA of the CDR3 is TGTGCCAGCAGCTTTGCCCCTACTGCTTACTCCACAGATACGCAGTATTTT. The entire variable domain, with the rest obtained from reference TRBV11-2 and TRBJ2-3, is as follows: EAGVAQSPRYKIIEKRQSVAFWCNPISGHATLYWYQQILGQGPKLLIQFQNNGVVDDSQLPKDRFSAERLKGVDSTLKIQPAKLEDSAVYLCASSFAPTAYSTDTQYFGPGTRLTVL.

The chain carries TRBV5-1 and TRBJ2-7, with TRBD1 matching over 9 bases. Losses at the gene ends were 2 bases for V and 6 bases for J; bases not matched to a gene: 9. CDR1 SGHRS and CDR2 YFSETQ come from the germline V gene. The CDR3 is 15 amino acids. The CDR3 loop is CASSFTGGGIVEQYF. CDR3 DNA: TGCGCCAGCAGCTTTACAGGGGGCGGAATAGTCGAGCAGTACTTC.

The J gene is TRBJ1-2, the V gene TRBV5-1; D perhaps matches TRBD1 (6 bases). Germline V gives CDR1 SGHRS, CDR2 YFSETQ. This CDR3 spans 14 amino acids. V gave up 3 bases and J gave up 1 base, with 10 bases separating them. CDR3 protein: CASSYGQSNYGYTF. The CDR3 coding sequence is TGCGCCAGCAGCTACGGACAGAGTAACTATGGCTACACCTTC. Looking up the rest from reference TRBV5-1 and TRBJ1-2 gives the full variable domain: KAGVTQTPRYLIKTRGQQVTLSCSPISGHRSVSWYQQTPGQGLQFLFEYFSETQRNKGNFPGRFSGRQFSNSRSEMNVSTLELGDSALYLCASSYGQSNYGYTFGSGTRLTVV.

This chain connects TRBV2 to TRBJ1-1, with D unclear. V was shortened by 7 bases and J by 1 base, with 10 bases between the two germline ends. The CDR3 loop spans 13 amino acids. Looked up from germline, CDR1 is SNHLY and CDR2 is FYNNEI. CDR3 sequence: CASKEARNTEAFF. The CDR3, as DNA: TGTGCCAGCAAAGAAGCCAGGAACACTGAAGCTTTCTTT.

The chain carries TRBV27 and TRBJ2-4; a weak D match, TRBD2 (5 bases). CDR3 length: 15 residues. Germline CDR1 reads MNHEY; CDR2 reads SMNVEV (reference sequence). V gave up 6 bases and J gave up 3 bases, with 15 bases separating them. Written as DNA, the CDR3 is TGTGCCAGCAGAGCCCCCGGACTTGGCAAAAACATTCAGTACTTC. Translation gives CASRAPGLGKNIQYF.

The chain combines TRBV7-2 with TRBJ1-4; D not resolved. CDR3 size: 13 residues. Germline values: CDR1 SGHTA, CDR2 FQGNSA. Trimming took 6 bases from V and 5 from J, leaving 10 bases between them. The CDR3: CASRPGLNEKLFF. For the CDR3, the DNA is TGTGCCAGCAGACCGGGGTTAAATGAAAAACTGTTTTTT.

The CDR3 loop is CASSLVRGPNTEAFF. CDR3 DNA: TGTGCCAGCAGCCTAGTCAGGGGGCCGAACACTGAAGCTTTCTTT. The genes are TRBV7-2 and TRBJ1-1, with 8 bases matching TRBD1. CDR3 length: 15 amino acids. V lost 5 bases to trimming and J lost 1 base; unmatched junction nucleotides: 6. Germline CDR1 SGHTA, CDR2 FQGNSA.

The chain uses TRBV4-3 and TRBJ1-2; TRBD1 is a possible D gene (5 bases). This CDR3 is 16 amino acids long. With 1 base removed from V and 3 bases from J, the gap between germline ends came to 15 bases. Germline CDR1 LGHNA, CDR2 YSLEER. This CDR3 is CASSQALPPGDYGYTF. Here the CDR3 DNA reads TGCGCCAGCAGCCAAGCTCTCCCACCGGGGGACTATGGCTACACCTTC.

This clone has a handful of counts. CDR3 DNA: TGTGCCAGCAGCTCTAAGACTGGCGGGAGCGCAAATGAGCAGTTCTTC. As protein: CASSSKTGGSANEQFF. The chain joins TRBV5-4 to TRBJ2-1; the match to TRBD2 covers 7 bases. This CDR3 has 16 residues. The V and J ends lost 3 bases and 7 bases, in that order; junction bases with no gene match: 13. Per germline, CDR1 SGHNT and CDR2 YYREEE (reference sequence).

The chain couples TRBV5-4 to TRBJ2-7, with 7 bases fitting TRBD2. The CDR3 totals 16 residues. The germline CDR1 and CDR2 sequences are SGHNT and YYREEE (reference sequence). V shed 0 bases, J shed 2 bases, and the junction held 8 bases outside the gene matches. The CDR3 spells CASSLDPAGPAYEQYF. CDR3 sequence (DNA): TGTGCCAGCAGCTTGGATCCAGCGGGACCCGCCTACGAGCAGTACTTC.

The chain carries TRBV7-9 and TRBJ2-7; tentative D call: TRBD2 (5 bases). The CDR3 covers 17 residues. Trimming stripped 1 base from V and 6 bases from J, with 22 bases between. The germline CDR1 and CDR2 sequences are SEHNR and FQNEAQ (reference sequence). CDR3 in DNA: TGTGCCAGCAGCTTAGGTTTTAGCGTCTATTGTGTATGCGAGCAGTACTTC. This gives the protein CASSLGFSVYCVCEQYF.

The V and J genes are TRBV7-2 and TRBJ2-2, with 9 bases fitting TRBD1. CDR1 and CDR2 from the germline V gene are SGHTA and FQGNSA. The V segment lost 1 base and the J segment 6 bases; nucleotides outside the gene matches: 9. The CDR3 has 17 residues. CDR3 bases: TGTGCCAGCAGCTTAGTGTCCGGGACAGGGAGCTCCGGGGAGCTGTTTTTT. Amino acids: CASSLVSGTGSSGELFF.

The count of this clone is one. V gene TRBV19 combines with J gene TRBJ2-1, with TRBD2 matching over 8 bases. V lost 3 bases and J lost 3; bases outside the gene matches: 13. Germline CDR1 reads LNHDA; CDR2 reads SQIVND (reference sequence). The CDR3 is made up of 18 amino acids. The CDR3 DNA follows: TGTGCCAGTAGTATCTATAGTGCGGGAGGAGCCGTCTACAATGAGCAGTTCTTC. Translating gives CASSIYSAGGAVYNEQFF.

The chain uses TRBV10-3 and TRBJ1-5, with no clear D. Between the trimmed V and J ends, which lost 3 bases and 3 bases, there was a span of 9 bases. Germline V gives CDR1 ENHRY, CDR2 SYGVKD. This CDR3 contains 14 residues. The CDR3 bases are TGTGCCATCAGTGATCGGAGGGACAATCAGCCCCAGCATTTT. This encodes CAISDRRDNQPQHF.

This clone was seen only a few times. The V and J genes are TRBV3-1 (or the pseudogene TRBV3-2) and TRBJ2-7; D remains ambiguous. The CDR3 runs 13 residues. The V and J ends lost 1 base and 2 bases respectively, with 6 bases between them. Germline assignment: CDR1 LGHDT and CDR2 YNNKEL (reference sequence). The chain's CDR3 is CASSQAVTYEQYF. DNA of the CDR3: TGTGCCAGCAGCCAAGCGGTTACCTACGAGCAGTACTTC.

The rearrangement joins TRBV30 to TRBJ2-2; 9 nucleotides agree with TRBD1. The V and J ends lost 0 bases and 8 bases, in that order; junction bases with no gene match: 16. Germline assignment: CDR1 GTSNPN and CDR2 SVGIG (reference sequence). The length of the CDR3 is 18 residues. As DNA, the CDR3 is TGTGCCTGGAGTGTTATAGGACAGGGGCCAAGAAAAAGGGGGGAGCTGTTTTTT. As protein: CAWSVIGQGPRKRGELFF.

The chain has TRBV9 and TRBJ2-1; 7 nucleotides match TRBD1. Germline CDR1 and CDR2: SGDLS and YYNGEE. J gave up 0 bases and V 3 bases, and 6 bases lay outside the gene matches. The CDR3 is 16 residues long. The DNA for the CDR3 is TGTGCCAGCAGCGGGGGACAGTCGAGCTCCTACAATGAGCAGTTCTTC. Translation gives CASSGGQSSSYNEQFF.

The J gene is TRBJ1-6, the V gene TRBV29-1; a possible D gene is TRBD1 (6 bases). V was pared by 7 bases and J by 7 bases, with 14 bases between. The CDR3 covers 13 residues. From germline, CDR1 is SQVTM and CDR2 ANQGSEA. CDR3 in DNA: TGCAGCGCCAGCAGGGGCGAGAATTCACCCCTCCACTTT. Residues: CSASRGENSPLHF. The full variable domain, completed using reference TRBV29-1 and TRBJ1-6, is SAVISQKPSRDICQRGTSLTIQCQVDSQVTMMFWYRQQPGQSLTLIATANQGSEATYESGFVIDKFPISRPNLTFSTLTVSNMSPEDSSIYLCSASRGENSPLHFGNGTRLTVT.

The chain couples TRBV10-3 to TRBJ2-3; 10 nucleotides agree with TRBD1. The germline V gene encodes CDR1 ENHRY and CDR2 SYGVKD. The CDR3 has 14 residues. After removal of 6 bases from V and 3 bases from J, the junction contained 3 bases not matched to a gene. The chain's CDR3 is CAIRGQGRTDTQYF. DNA for the CDR3: TGTGCCATCAGGGGACAGGGGAGGACAGATACGCAGTATTTT.

J is TRBJ2-3 and V is TRBV11-2, with 11 bases lining up with TRBD2. V lost 1 base, J lost 3 bases, and 9 bases stayed unmatched. The CDR3 spans 18 residues. Looked up from germline, CDR1 is SGHAT and CDR2 is FQNNGV. This CDR3 is CASSLVSGLAGITDTQYF. CDR3 DNA sequence: TGTGCCAGCAGCTTAGTCTCCGGACTAGCGGGCATTACAGATACGCAGTATTTT.

V and J are TRBV28 and TRBJ1-4; 9 nucleotides line up with TRBD1. V gave up 2 bases and J gave up 7 bases; unmatched junction bases: 8. The CDR3 consists of 16 residues. In germline, CDR1 is MDHEN, CDR2 SYDVKM. The CDR3 protein is CASSLPLTGGGEKLFF. In DNA form, the CDR3 reads TGTGCCAGCAGTTTACCATTGACAGGGGGTGGTGAAAAACTGTTTTTT.

The chain has TRBV5-6 and TRBJ1-1; 8 nucleotides agree with TRBD1. After removal of 3 bases from V and 1 base from J, the junction contained 11 bases not matched to a gene. This CDR3 has 17 amino acids. CDR1 is SGHDT and CDR2 is YYEEEE in the germline V gene. This chain's CDR3 is CASSSDLGGTGNTEAFF. The CDR3 DNA reads TGTGCCAGCAGCTCAGACCTAGGGGGGACAGGGAACACTGAAGCTTTCTTT. The variable domain in full, completed from reference TRBV5-6 and TRBJ1-1, reads DAGVTQSPTHLIKTRGQQVTLRCSPKSGHDTVSWYQQALGQGPQFIFQYYEEEERQRGNFPDRFSGHQFPNYSSELNVNALLLGDSALYLCASSSDLGGTGNTEAFFGQGTRLTVV.

DNA of the CDR3: TGTGCCAGCAGTTTTGGACAGGGAGGAGAGACCCAGTACTTC. This gives the protein CASSFGQGGETQYF. This chain connects TRBV6-2 or TRBV6-3 to TRBJ2-5, with 8 bases matching TRBD1. The CDR3 contains 14 residues. Germline V gives CDR1 MNHEY, CDR2 SVGEGT. V shed 4 bases and J 4 bases; nucleotides not matched to a gene: 5.

The rearrangement uses TRBV18 and TRBJ2-7; TRBD2 agrees at 9 bases. The germline V gene has CDR1 KGHSH and CDR2 LQKENI. The CDR3 sequence is 18 residues long. With V trimmed by 3 bases and J by 3 bases, 15 bases remained unmatched. CDR3 coding DNA: TGTGCCAGCTCACCCGGGGTAGCTAGCGGGACATACATCTACGAGCAGTACTTC. Protein: CASSPGVASGTYIYEQYF.

V is TRBV11-2 and J is TRBJ2-1; D gene uncertain. The germline V gene encodes CDR1 SGHAT and CDR2 FQNNGV. Between the trimmed V and J ends, which lost 5 bases and 0 bases, there was a span of 11 bases. This CDR3 is built from 15 residues. The CDR3 loop is CASSLQVGSYNEQFF. The DNA of the CDR3 is TGTGCCAGCAGCCTTCAGGTTGGCTCCTACAATGAGCAGTTCTTC.

The chain carries TRBV19 and TRBJ2-7; TRBD1 agrees at 8 bases. The germline V gene has CDR1 LNHDA and CDR2 SQIVND (reference sequence). V lost 10 bases to trimming and J lost 5 bases; unmatched junction nucleotides: 10. This CDR3 comprises 13 residues. The CDR3 nucleotides are TGTGCCACCAAGCGGCAGGGGGCGGACGAGCAGTACTTC. Translated: CATKRQGADEQYF.

V gene TRBV3-1 (or the pseudogene TRBV3-2) combines with J gene TRBJ2-1, with D possibly TRBD2 on 6 matching bases. The germline CDR1 and CDR2 sequences are LGHDT and YNNKEL (reference sequence). V shed 1 base and J shed 6 bases, with 13 bases lying between them. This CDR3 is 15 amino acids long. The CDR3 is CASSQAPSERNEQFF. In DNA form, the CDR3 reads TGTGCCAGCAGCCAAGCCCCTAGCGAACGCAATGAGCAGTTCTTC.